What follows are 24 T cell receptor beta chains derived from one specimen sequenced in a study of T-cell memory formation after mild COVID-19. A single record per CDR3 protein comes from TCRdb applying MiXCR to the 5' RACE reads. This sample carries a few hundred thousand distinct CDR3 sequences, roughly 21% of them seen once, and the ten largest clones take more than 20%. The sequencing sample was made of PBMCs or a T cell subset sorted from them (not recorded which). All receptors derive from a man aged 18 to 29 who had mild COVID-19 (a few samples of this study predate the infection). Cell type and time point are not known.

The chain recombines TRBV7-2 with TRBJ2-5, with D tentatively TRBD1 or TRBD2 (6 bases each). Per germline, CDR1 SGHTA and CDR2 FQGNSA. Trimming took 2 bases from V and 4 from J, leaving 14 bases between them. The CDR3 runs to 15 residues. CDR3: CASSLTGAGAETQYF. The CDR3 DNA sequence: TGTGCCAGCAGCTTAACGGGGGCAGGAGCAGAGACCCAGTACTTC.

This chain joins TRBV7-2 and TRBJ2-5; TRBD2 matches at 10 bases. Germline CDR1 is SGHTA and CDR2 is FQGNSA. The CDR3 is made up of 15 amino acids. The ends lost 5 bases at V and 2 bases at J; junction bases unmatched: 5. CDR3 amino acids: CASSITAGGQETQYF. Here the CDR3 DNA reads TGTGCCAGCAGCATCACAGCGGGGGGGCAAGAGACCCAGTACTTC.

This clonotype appeared a few times. V usage is TRBV24-1 and J usage is TRBJ2-5; D not resolved. The V gene lost 5 bases and the J gene lost 4 bases, with 10 bases spanning the gap. The CDR3 is 13 amino acids. Germline-derived CDR1 and CDR2 are KGHDR and SFDVKD. As DNA, the CDR3 is TGTGCCACCAGTGTAGGCACTCCAGAGACCCAGTACTTC. Translation: CATSVGTPETQYF.

This clonotype was observed a handful of times. The chain employs TRBV6-2 or TRBV6-3 and TRBJ2-3, with D uncertain. The V gene's germline CDR1 is MNHEY and CDR2 SVGEGT. V lost 0 bases to trimming and J lost 2 bases, with 3 bases between them. There are 13 residues in the CDR3. The CDR3 bases are TGTGCCAGCAGTTACTCCCTCACAGATACGCAGTATTTT. It specifies CASSYSLTDTQYF.

This chain joins TRBV5-5 and TRBJ2-1, with a weak D call TRBD2 (6 bases). V gave up 1 base and J gave up 10 bases, with 15 bases separating them. From germline, CDR1 is SGHKS and CDR2 YYEKEE (reference sequence). The CDR3 covers 14 residues. The CDR3 loop is CASSLRVQGGEQFF. For the CDR3, the DNA is TGTGCCAGCAGCTTGAGGGTTCAGGGAGGCGAGCAGTTCTTC.

This clonotype was seen only a few times. This chain joins TRBV27 and TRBJ2-7; D remains ambiguous. The CDR3 has 11 residues. V was clipped by 1 base and J by 7 bases, with 5 bases between them. Germline CDR1 and CDR2: MNHEY and SMNVEV (reference sequence). CDR3 in amino acids: CASSLFGEQYF. The CDR3 nucleotides are TGTGCCAGCAGTTTATTCGGTGAGCAGTACTTC.

The chain uses TRBV7-2 and TRBJ2-7, with TRBD1 matching 11 bases. The V and J ends lost 6 bases and 4 bases, in that order; junction bases with no gene match: 8. CDR1 and CDR2 (germline): SGHTA, FQGNSA. CDR3 length: 15 residues. The CDR3 is CASRWTGGGGYEQYF. The DNA of the CDR3 is TGTGCCAGCAGATGGACAGGGGGCGGAGGGTACGAGCAGTACTTC.

J is TRBJ2-1 and V is TRBV7-2; D unresolved. Germline CDR1 and CDR2: SGHTA and FQGNSA. CDR3 size: 14 residues. The V end was cut by 5 bases, the J end by 6 bases, with 14 bases between. This CDR3 reads CASSPNRLTNEQFF. CDR3 DNA sequence: TGTGCCAGCAGCCCCAATAGGCTAACCAATGAGCAGTTCTTC. Complete variable domain (other parts from reference TRBV7-2 and TRBJ2-1): GAGVSQSPSNKVTEKGKDVELRCDPISGHTALYWYRQSLGQGLEFLIYFQGNSAPDKSGLPSDRFSAERTGGSVSTLTIQRTQQEDSAVYLCASSPNRLTNEQFFGPGTRLTVL.

The V gene is TRBV3-1, the J gene TRBJ2-7; the match to TRBD2 covers 13 bases. The CDR3 runs 19 residues. V gave up 2 bases and J gave up 0 bases; unmatched junction bases: 10. Looked up from germline, CDR1 is LGHDT and CDR2 is YNNKEL (reference sequence). The CDR3 spells CASSQMTGTSGAHSYEQYF. CDR3 sequence (DNA): TGTGCCAGCAGCCAAATGACCGGGACTAGCGGGGCGCACTCCTACGAGCAGTACTTC.

This clonotype has just a few counts. The chain is built from TRBV28 and TRBJ2-7; 7 nucleotides align to TRBD2. CDR3 length equals 15 residues. Germline values: CDR1 MDHEN, CDR2 SYDVKM. After removal of 2 bases from V and 4 bases from J, the junction contained 8 bases not matched to a gene. CDR3 nucleotides: TGTGCCAGCAGTTTAACCTGGGAGGGGTCGTACGAGCAGTACGTC. Its protein product is CASSLTWEGSYEQYV.

This clonotype was observed a handful of times. CDR3 sequence: CATSEPVSNQPQHF. The CDR3, as DNA: TGTGCCACCAGTGAACCAGTTAGCAATCAGCCCCAGCATTTT. The chain employs TRBV24-1 and TRBJ1-5; D ambiguous. Trimming removed 4 bases from V and 0 bases from J, with 6 bases in between. Germline-derived CDR1 and CDR2 are KGHDR and SFDVKD. This CDR3 has 14 residues.

Only a few counts were recorded for this clonotype. This chain joins TRBV6-2 or TRBV6-3 and TRBJ2-2; either TRBD1 or TRBD2 may supply D (5 bases each). Trimming removed 0 bases from V and 13 bases from J, with 12 bases in between. This CDR3 spans 13 amino acids. Per germline, CDR1 MNHEY and CDR2 SVGEGT. The CDR3 DNA is TGTGCCAGCAGTTACTCACGGGGCGGAGGGCTGTTTTTT. Residues: CASSYSRGGGLFF.

V and J are TRBV4-2 and TRBJ2-3; possibly TRBD2 for D (5 bases). Germline assignment: CDR1 LGHNA and CDR2 YNFKEQ. The CDR3 covers 20 residues. The germline V and J ends were trimmed by 1 base and 2 bases, with 25 bases remaining between them. Here the CDR3 reads CASSQGLGSGNLGNTDTQYF. The CDR3 DNA reads as TGTGCCAGCAGCCAAGGGCTAGGCAGCGGTAACCTCGGAAACACAGATACGCAGTATTTT.

V usage is TRBV4-2 and J usage is TRBJ1-2, with 8 bases aligning to TRBD1. Germline loops: CDR1 LGHNA, CDR2 YNFKEQ. The ends lost 3 bases at V and 4 bases at J; junction bases unmatched: 7. This CDR3 has 15 residues. The CDR3 region is CASSHGQGGTYGYTF. The CDR3 nucleotides read TGTGCCAGCAGCCACGGACAGGGAGGGACCTATGGCTACACCTTC.

This clonotype has more than one count but fewer than ten. This chain connects TRBV3-1 to TRBJ2-5; D not resolved. This CDR3 is built from 12 residues. The germline gives CDR1 LGHDT, CDR2 YNNKEL (reference sequence). The ends were cut back, 4 bases at V and 6 bases at J, with 9 bases in the middle. CDR3 in DNA: TGTGCCAGCAGCCTCACCAGGCAGACCCAGTACTTC. It encodes CASSLTRQTQYF.

Only a few counts were recorded for this clonotype. The chain recombines TRBV9 with TRBJ2-7; no clear D. This CDR3 is built from 15 residues. Germline V gene lookup returns CDR1 SGDLS and CDR2 YYNGEE. V lost 0 bases to trimming and J lost 0 bases, with 10 bases between them. CDR3 sequence (DNA): TGTGCCAGCAGCGTAGCGGCAGGAATCTCCTACGAGCAGTACTTC. Amino acids: CASSVAAGISYEQYF.

V gene TRBV7-3 combines with J gene TRBJ2-3, with TRBD1 matching 7 bases. Germline assignment: CDR1 SGHTA and CDR2 FQGTGA. CDR3 length: 13 residues. Trimming took 5 bases from V and 7 from J; bases not matched to a gene: 6. The CDR3, as DNA: TGTGCCAGCAGCCCAGACAGGGATCATACGCAGTATTTT. It specifies CASSPDRDHTQYF.

This clonotype has more than one count but fewer than ten. The V gene is TRBV18, the J gene TRBJ2-7; D not certain. CDR3 size: 14 residues. V lost 5 bases and J 2 bases, leaving 13 bases between the germline ends. CDR1 and CDR2 from the germline V gene are KGHSH and LQKENI. CDR3 coding DNA: TGTGCCAGCTCAACGACCGATCGGGCCTACGAGCAGTACGTC. Residues: CASSTTDRAYEQYV.

This clonotype showed up just a few times. The V and J genes are TRBV7-2 and TRBJ2-7, with TRBD2 identical over 8 bases. This CDR3 contains 14 residues. The V gene end was trimmed by 3 bases and the J gene end by 0 bases; junction bases not matched to a gene: 1. Per the germline V gene, CDR1 is SGHTA and CDR2 is FQGNSA. CDR3 amino acids: CASSFSGDSYEQYF. In DNA form, the CDR3 reads TGTGCCAGCAGCTTTAGCGGGGACTCCTACGAGCAGTACTTC.

V usage is TRBV6-2 or TRBV6-3 and J usage is TRBJ2-3; D is undetermined. Trimming pared 0 bases from V and 7 bases from J, leaving 5 bases between. The CDR3 runs to 12 residues. Germline CDR1 and CDR2: MNHEY and SVGEGT. The CDR3 sequence is CASSYSGNTQYF. DNA of the CDR3: TGTGCCAGCAGTTACTCGGGGAATACGCAGTATTTT.

The sample holds a few counts of this clonotype. This chain joins TRBV5-1 and TRBJ2-5, with unresolved D. The CDR3 is 11 residues long. Per germline, CDR1 SGHRS and CDR2 YFSETQ. V shed 5 bases and J shed 1 base, with 3 bases lying between them. CDR3 nucleotide sequence: TGCGCCAGCAGGATCCAAGAGACCCAGTACTTC. Amino acids: CASRIQETQYF.

CDR3 amino acids: CASSVSWGGAYEQYF. For the CDR3, the DNA is TGTGCCAGCAGCGTCTCCTGGGGGGGCGCCTACGAGCAGTACTTC. The chain carries TRBV9 and TRBJ2-7, with D possibly TRBD2 on 7 matching bases. Germline V lookup: CDR1 SGDLS, CDR2 YYNGEE. The V gene lost 2 bases and the J gene lost 2 bases, with 14 bases spanning the gap. The CDR3 is 15 residues long.

The genes are TRBV7-2 and TRBJ1-1; TRBD1 agrees at 9 bases. The junction had 10 bases not matched to a gene; V was cut back by 1 base and J by 1 base. The CDR3 has 18 residues. From germline, CDR1 is SGHTA and CDR2 FQGNSA. CDR3 region: CASSLGGTGIRSNTEAFF. As DNA, the CDR3 is TGTGCCAGCAGCTTAGGGGGGACAGGGATTAGGTCGAACACTGAAGCTTTCTTT. The full variable domain, rest sourced from reference TRBV7-2 and TRBJ1-1, is GAGVSQSPSNKVTEKGKDVELRCDPISGHTALYWYRQSLGQGLEFLIYFQGNSAPDKSGLPSDRFSAERTGGSVSTLTIQRTQQEDSAVYLCASSLGGTGIRSNTEAFFGQGTRLTVV.

There are a few counts of this clonotype. This rearrangement joins TRBV5-1 to TRBJ1-3; D might be TRBD1 (6 bases). The V gene's germline CDR1 is SGHRS and CDR2 YFSETQ. Trimming stripped 1 base from V and 8 bases from J, with 16 bases between. The CDR3 has 15 amino acids. CDR3 in amino acids: CASSLNSGEEDTIYF. The CDR3 bases are TGCGCCAGCAGCTTGAACTCAGGGGAGGAGGACACCATATATTTT.